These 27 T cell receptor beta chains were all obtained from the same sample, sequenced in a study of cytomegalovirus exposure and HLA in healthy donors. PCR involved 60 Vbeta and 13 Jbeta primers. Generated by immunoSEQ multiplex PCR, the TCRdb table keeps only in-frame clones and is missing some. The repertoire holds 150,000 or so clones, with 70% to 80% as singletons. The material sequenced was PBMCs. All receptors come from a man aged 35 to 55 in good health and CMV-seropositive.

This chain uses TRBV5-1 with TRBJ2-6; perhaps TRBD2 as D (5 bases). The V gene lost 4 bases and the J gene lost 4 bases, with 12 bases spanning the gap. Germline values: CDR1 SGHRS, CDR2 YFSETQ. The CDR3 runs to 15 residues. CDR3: CASSRHGEGANVLTF. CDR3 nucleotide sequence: TGCGCCAGCAGCCGTCACGGGGAAGGGGCCAACGTCCTGACTTTC.

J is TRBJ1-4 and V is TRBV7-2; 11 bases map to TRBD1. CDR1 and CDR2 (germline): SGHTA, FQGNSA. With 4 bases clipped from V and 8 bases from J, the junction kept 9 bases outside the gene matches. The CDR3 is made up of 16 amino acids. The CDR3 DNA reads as TGTGCCAGCAGCTCGGGACAGGGGGTATCGGCGGAAAAACTGTTTTTT. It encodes CASSSGQGVSAEKLFF. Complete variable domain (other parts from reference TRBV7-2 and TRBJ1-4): GAGVSQSPSNKVTEKGKDVELRCDPISGHTALYWYRQSLGQGLEFLIYFQGNSAPDKSGLPSDRFSAERTGGSVSTLTIQRTQQEDSAVYLCASSSGQGVSAEKLFFGSGTQLSVL.

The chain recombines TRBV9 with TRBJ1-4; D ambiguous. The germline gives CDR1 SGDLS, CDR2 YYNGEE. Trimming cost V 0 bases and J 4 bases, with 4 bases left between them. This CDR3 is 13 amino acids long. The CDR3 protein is CASSVGHNEKLFF. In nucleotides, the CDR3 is TGTGCCAGCAGCGTAGGGCATAATGAAAAACTGTTTTTT. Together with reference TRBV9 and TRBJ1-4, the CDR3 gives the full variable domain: DSGVTQTPKHLITATGQRVTLRCSPRSGDLSVYWYQQSLDQGLQFLIQYYNGEERAKGNILERFSAQQFPDLHSELNLSSLELGDSALYFCASSVGHNEKLFFGSGTQLSVL.

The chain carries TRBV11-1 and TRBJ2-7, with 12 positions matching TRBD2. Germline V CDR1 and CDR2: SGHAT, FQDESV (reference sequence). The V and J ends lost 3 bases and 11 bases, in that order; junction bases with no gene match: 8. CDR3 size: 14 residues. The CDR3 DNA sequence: TGTGCCAGCAGCTTGCGGACTAGCGGGAAGATAAAGTACTTC. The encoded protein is CASSLRTSGKIKYF.

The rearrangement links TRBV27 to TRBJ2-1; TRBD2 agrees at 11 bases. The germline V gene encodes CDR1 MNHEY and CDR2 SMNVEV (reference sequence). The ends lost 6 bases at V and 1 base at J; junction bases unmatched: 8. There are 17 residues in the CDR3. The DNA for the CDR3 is TGTGCCAGCAGGAGATTAGCGGGAGGGTTTTCCTACAATGAGCAGTTCTTC. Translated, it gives CASRRLAGGFSYNEQFF.

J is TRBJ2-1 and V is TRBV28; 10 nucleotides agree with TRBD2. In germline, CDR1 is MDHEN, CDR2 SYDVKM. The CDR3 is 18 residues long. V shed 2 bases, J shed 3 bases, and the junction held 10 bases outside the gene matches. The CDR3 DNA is TGTGCCAGCAGTTTAGCCCTGGCTAGCGGGAGTGTCTACAATGAGCAGTTCTTC. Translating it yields CASSLALASGSVYNEQFF.

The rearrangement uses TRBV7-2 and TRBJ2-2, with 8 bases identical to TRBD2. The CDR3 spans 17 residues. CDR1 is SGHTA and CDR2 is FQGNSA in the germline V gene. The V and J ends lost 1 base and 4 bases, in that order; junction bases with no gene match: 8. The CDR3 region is CASSLGLAGFGTGELFF. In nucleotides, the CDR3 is TGTGCCAGCAGCTTAGGATTAGCGGGATTTGGCACCGGGGAGCTGTTTTTT.

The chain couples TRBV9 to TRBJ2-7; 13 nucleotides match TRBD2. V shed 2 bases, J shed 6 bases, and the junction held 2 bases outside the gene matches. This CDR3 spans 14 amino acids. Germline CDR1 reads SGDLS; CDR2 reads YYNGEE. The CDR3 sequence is CASSVWTSGGEQYF. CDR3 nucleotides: TGTGCCAGCAGCGTTTGGACTAGCGGGGGCGAGCAGTACTTC.

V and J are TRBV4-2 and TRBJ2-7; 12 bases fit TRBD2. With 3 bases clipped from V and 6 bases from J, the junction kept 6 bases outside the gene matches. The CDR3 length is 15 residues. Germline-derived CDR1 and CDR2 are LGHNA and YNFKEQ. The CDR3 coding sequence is TGTGCCAGCAGCCAGGATGGGACTAGCGGGCTCGAGCAGTACTTC. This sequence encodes CASSQDGTSGLEQYF.

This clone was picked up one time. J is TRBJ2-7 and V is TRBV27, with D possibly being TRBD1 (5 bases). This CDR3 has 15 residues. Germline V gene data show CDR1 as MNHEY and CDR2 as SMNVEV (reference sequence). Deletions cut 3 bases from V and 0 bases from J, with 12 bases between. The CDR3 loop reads CASSLVPRGSYEQYF. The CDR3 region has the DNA TGTGCCAGCAGTTTGGTGCCTAGGGGCTCCTACGAGCAGTACTTC.

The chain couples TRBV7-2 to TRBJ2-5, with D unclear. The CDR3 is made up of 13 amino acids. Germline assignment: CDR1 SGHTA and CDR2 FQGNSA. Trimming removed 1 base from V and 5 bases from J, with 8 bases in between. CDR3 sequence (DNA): TGTGCCAGCAGCTTAGAGAGCAGGGAGACCCAGTACTTC. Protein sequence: CASSLESRETQYF.

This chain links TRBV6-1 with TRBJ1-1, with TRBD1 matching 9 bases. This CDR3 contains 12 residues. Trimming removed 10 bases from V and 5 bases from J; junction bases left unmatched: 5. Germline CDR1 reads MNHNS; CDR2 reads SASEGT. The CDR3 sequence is CATGQGRTEAFF. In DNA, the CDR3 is TGTGCCACCGGACAGGGGAGGACTGAAGCTTTCTTT.

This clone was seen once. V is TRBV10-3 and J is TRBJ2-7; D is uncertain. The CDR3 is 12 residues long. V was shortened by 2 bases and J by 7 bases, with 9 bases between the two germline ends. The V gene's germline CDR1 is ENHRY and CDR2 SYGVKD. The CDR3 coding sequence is TGTGCCATCAGTGAGGCCGGTCGTGAGCAGTACTTC. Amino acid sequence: CAISEAGREQYF.

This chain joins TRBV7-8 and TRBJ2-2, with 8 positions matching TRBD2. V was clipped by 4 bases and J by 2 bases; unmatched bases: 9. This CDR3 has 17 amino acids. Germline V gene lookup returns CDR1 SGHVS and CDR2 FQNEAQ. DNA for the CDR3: TGTGCCAGCAGCTCCTTTGTCGTAGCGGGAAACACCGGGGAGCTGTTTTTT. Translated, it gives CASSSFVVAGNTGELFF.

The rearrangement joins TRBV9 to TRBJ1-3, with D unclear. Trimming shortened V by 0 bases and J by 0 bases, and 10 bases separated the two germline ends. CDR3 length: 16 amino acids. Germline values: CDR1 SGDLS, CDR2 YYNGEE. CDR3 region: CASSVEWSSSGNTIYF. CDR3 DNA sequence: TGTGCCAGCAGCGTAGAGTGGAGTAGCTCTGGAAACACCATATATTTT.

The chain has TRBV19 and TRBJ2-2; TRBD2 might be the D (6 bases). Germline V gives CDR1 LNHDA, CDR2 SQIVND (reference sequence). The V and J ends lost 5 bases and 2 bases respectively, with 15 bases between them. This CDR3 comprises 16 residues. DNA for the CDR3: TGTGCCAGTAGTTTGGGGGGAGTTCGAAACACCGGGGAGCTGTTTTTT. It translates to CASSLGGVRNTGELFF.

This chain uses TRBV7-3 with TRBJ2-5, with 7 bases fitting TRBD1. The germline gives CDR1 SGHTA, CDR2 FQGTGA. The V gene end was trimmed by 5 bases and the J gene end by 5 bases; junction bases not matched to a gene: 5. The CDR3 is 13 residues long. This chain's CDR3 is CASSEGAEETQYF. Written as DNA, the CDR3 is TGTGCCAGCAGCGAGGGGGCGGAGGAGACCCAGTACTTC.

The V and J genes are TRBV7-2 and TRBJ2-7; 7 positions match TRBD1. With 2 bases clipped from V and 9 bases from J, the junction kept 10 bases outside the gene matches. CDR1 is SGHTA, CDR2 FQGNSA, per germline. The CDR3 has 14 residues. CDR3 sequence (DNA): TGTGCCAGCAGCTTACACGGGACAGTGCCTCTGCAGTACTTC. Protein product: CASSLHGTVPLQYF.

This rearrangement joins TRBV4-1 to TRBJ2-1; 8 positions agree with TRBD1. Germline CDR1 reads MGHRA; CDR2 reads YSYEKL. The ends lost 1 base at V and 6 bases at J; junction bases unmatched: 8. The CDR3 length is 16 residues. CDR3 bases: TGCGCCAGCAGCCAAGCCGGGACAGGAAGAGGCAATGAGCAGTTCTTC. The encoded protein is CASSQAGTGRGNEQFF.

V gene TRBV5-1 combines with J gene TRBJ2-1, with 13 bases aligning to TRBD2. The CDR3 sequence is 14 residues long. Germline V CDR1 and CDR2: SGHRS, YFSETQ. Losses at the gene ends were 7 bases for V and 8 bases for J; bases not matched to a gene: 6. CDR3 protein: CASSPGLAGDEQFF. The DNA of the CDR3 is TGCGCCAGCTCCCCCGGACTAGCGGGAGATGAGCAGTTCTTC.

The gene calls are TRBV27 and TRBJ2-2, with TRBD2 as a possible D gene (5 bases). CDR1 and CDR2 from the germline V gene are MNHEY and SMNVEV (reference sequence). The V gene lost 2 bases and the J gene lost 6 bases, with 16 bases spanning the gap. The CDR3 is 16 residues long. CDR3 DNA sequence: TGTGCCAGCAGTTTAGAGCCTCCTAGCCGGGCCGGGGAGCTGTTTTTT. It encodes CASSLEPPSRAGELFF.

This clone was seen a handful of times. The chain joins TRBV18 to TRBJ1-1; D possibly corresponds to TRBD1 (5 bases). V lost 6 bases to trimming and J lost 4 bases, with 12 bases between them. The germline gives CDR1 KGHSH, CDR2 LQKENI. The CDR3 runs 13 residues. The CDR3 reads CASSEGQTTEAFF. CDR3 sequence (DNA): TGTGCCAGCTCGGAGGGGCAGACCACTGAAGCTTTCTTT.

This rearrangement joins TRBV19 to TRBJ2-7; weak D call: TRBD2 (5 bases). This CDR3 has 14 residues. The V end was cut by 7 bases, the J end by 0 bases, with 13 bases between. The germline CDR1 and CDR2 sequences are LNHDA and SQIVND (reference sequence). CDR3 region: CASKRGQNSYEQYF. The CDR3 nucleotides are TGTGCCAGTAAAAGAGGGCAGAACTCCTACGAGCAGTACTTC. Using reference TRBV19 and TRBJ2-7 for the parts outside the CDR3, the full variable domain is DGGITQSPKYLFRKEGQNVTLSCEQNLNHDAMYWYRQDPGQGLRLIYYSQIVNDFQKGDIAEGYSVSREKKESFPLTVTSAQKNPTAFYLCASKRGQNSYEQYFGPGTRLTVT.

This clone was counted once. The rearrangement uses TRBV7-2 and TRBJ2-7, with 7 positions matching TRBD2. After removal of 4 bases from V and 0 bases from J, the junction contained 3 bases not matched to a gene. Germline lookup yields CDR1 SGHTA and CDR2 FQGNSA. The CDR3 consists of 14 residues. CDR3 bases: TGTGCCAGCAGCTCTAGCGGCTCCTCCTACGAGCAGTACTTC. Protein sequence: CASSSSGSSYEQYF.

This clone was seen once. CDR3 residues: CSVEGRSYNEQFF. CDR3 DNA sequence: TGCAGCGTTGAGGGCAGAAGCTACAATGAGCAGTTCTTC. This chain connects TRBV29-1 to TRBJ2-1; D is unclear. The CDR3 sequence is 13 residues long. Looked up from germline, CDR1 is SQVTM and CDR2 is ANQGSEA. Trimming shortened V by 3 bases and J by 3 bases, and 9 bases separated the two germline ends.

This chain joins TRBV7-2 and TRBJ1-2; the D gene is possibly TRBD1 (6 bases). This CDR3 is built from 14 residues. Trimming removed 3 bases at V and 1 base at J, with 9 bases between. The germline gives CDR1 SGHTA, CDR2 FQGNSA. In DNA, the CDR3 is TGTGCCAGCAGCTTCCAGGGGCATAACTATGGCTACACCTTC. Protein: CASSFQGHNYGYTF.

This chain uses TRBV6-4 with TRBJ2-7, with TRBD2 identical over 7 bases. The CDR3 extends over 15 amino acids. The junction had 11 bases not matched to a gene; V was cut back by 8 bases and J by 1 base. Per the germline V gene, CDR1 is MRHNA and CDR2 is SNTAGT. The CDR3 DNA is TGTGCCAGCGGTATGAGGACTAGGGGATCCTACGAGCAGTACTTC. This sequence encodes CASGMRTRGSYEQYF.